Listed below are T cell receptor beta chains from one sample, sequenced in a study of shared clonotypes between healthy human individuals. The protocol was immunoSEQ multiplex PCR, while the TCRdb copy is restricted to in-frame clones and leaves out a portion. The sample lists some 800,000 clones; nearly 95% were seen once. Sequencing was done on a sample of naive CD8+ T cells sorted from blood. The receptors stem from a man aged 30-40 years in good health. CDR3s include the opening cysteine and the closing phenylalanine or tryptophan. Fields, in order: J gene, clone size, V gene, D gene, CDR3 DNA, CDR3 protein. A D gene is named only where the DNA matches it firmly. Rows give clone size only sometimes, using once, few, many, or a class for an expanded clone.

j_gene: TRBJ2-7; abundance: -; v_gene: TRBV7-9; d_gene: TRBD2; CDR3nt: TGTGCCAGCAGTTTCTCCGGGACTAGCGCAATTGACTCCTACGAGCAGTACTTC; CDR3aa: CASSFSGTSAIDSYEQYF
j_gene: TRBJ2-3; abundance: -; v_gene: TRBV7-9; d_gene: -; CDR3nt: TGTGCCAGCAGCTTAGTGGGAAGGACAGATACGCAGTATTTT; CDR3aa: CASSLVGRTDTQYF
j_gene: TRBJ2-5; abundance: -; v_gene: TRBV7-9; d_gene: TRBD2; CDR3nt: TGTGCCAGCAGACCACTAGCGGAGACCCAGTACTTC; CDR3aa: CASRPLAETQYF
j_gene: TRBJ2-4; abundance: -; v_gene: TRBV2; d_gene: TRBD1; CDR3nt: TGTGCCAGCACCGGGACAGGGAACTTAGCCAAAAACATTCAGTACTTC; CDR3aa: CASTGTGNLAKNIQYF
j_gene: TRBJ1-5; abundance: -; v_gene: TRBV2; d_gene: -; CDR3nt: TGTGCCAGCAAAGGGGGAGAGGACCGAAATCAGCCCCAGCATTTT; CDR3aa: CASKGGEDRNQPQHF
j_gene: TRBJ2-7; abundance: few; v_gene: TRBV11-2; d_gene: -; CDR3nt: TGTGCCAGCAGCTTAGTCGACGAGCAGTACTTC; CDR3aa: CASSLVDEQYF
j_gene: TRBJ2-7; abundance: -; v_gene: TRBV6-1; d_gene: -; CDR3nt: TGTGCCAGCTTTACGACTTTTTACGAGCAGTACTTC; CDR3aa: CASFTTFYEQYF
j_gene: TRBJ2-7; abundance: -; v_gene: TRBV4-1; d_gene: -; CDR3nt: TGCGCCAGCAGCCACGGGGACGGGGCTTACGAGCAGTACTTC; CDR3aa: CASSHGDGAYEQYF
j_gene: TRBJ2-1; abundance: once; v_gene: TRBV4-3; d_gene: -; CDR3nt: TGCGCCAGCAGCCTCCTTGGCGGGACCCAAAATGAGCAGTTCTTC; CDR3aa: CASSLLGGTQNEQFF
j_gene: TRBJ1-1; abundance: -; v_gene: TRBV4-1; d_gene: TRBD1; CDR3nt: TGCGCCAGCAGTATAGCAGGGGGCGCGGACACTGAAGCTTTCTTT; CDR3aa: CASSIAGGADTEAFF
j_gene: TRBJ2-1; abundance: -; v_gene: TRBV2; d_gene: -; CDR3nt: TGTGCCAGCACTAAACTAGCTCACAATGAGCAGTTCTTC; CDR3aa: CASTKLAHNEQFF
j_gene: TRBJ2-7; abundance: -; v_gene: TRBV30; d_gene: TRBD1; CDR3nt: TGTGCCTGGAGTCCGACTTCGGACAGGGTCTCCTACGAGCAGTACTTC; CDR3aa: CAWSPTSDRVSYEQYF
j_gene: TRBJ2-4; abundance: -; v_gene: TRBV28; d_gene: TRBD2; CDR3nt: TGTGCCAGCAGCCCGGGACTAGCGGGAGGGCGGGGCAAAAACATTCAGTACTTC; CDR3aa: CASSPGLAGGRGKNIQYF
j_gene: TRBJ2-2; abundance: -; v_gene: TRBV29-1; d_gene: -; CDR3nt: TGCAGCGTTGACGTTAGCCACACCGGGGAGCTGTTTTTT; CDR3aa: CSVDVSHTGELFF
j_gene: TRBJ1-1; abundance: -; v_gene: TRBV19; d_gene: TRBD1; CDR3nt: TGTGCCAGTAGTATTAAGGGGGCGTTCCTCCCTGAAGCTTTCTTT; CDR3aa: CASSIKGAFLPEAFF
j_gene: TRBJ2-1; abundance: -; v_gene: TRBV7-9; d_gene: TRBD1; CDR3nt: TGTGCCAGCAGCTTAGAGGGGGCTGAGCAGTTCTTC; CDR3aa: CASSLEGAEQFF
j_gene: TRBJ2-5; abundance: -; v_gene: TRBV7-9; d_gene: -; CDR3nt: TGTGCCAGCAGTTACAGGGACACCTACCAAGAGACCCAGTACTTC; CDR3aa: CASSYRDTYQETQYF
j_gene: TRBJ2-7; abundance: -; v_gene: TRBV11-2; d_gene: TRBD2; CDR3nt: TGTGCCAGCAGCTTAAGGACTAGCGGGAGCTCCTACGAGCAGTACTTC; CDR3aa: CASSLRTSGSSYEQYF
j_gene: TRBJ2-1; abundance: -; v_gene: TRBV11-3; d_gene: -; CDR3nt: TGTGCCAGCAGCTCCGGGACTGTGAGTGTACATGGGCAGTTCTTC; CDR3aa: CASSSGTVSVHGQFF
j_gene: TRBJ1-1; abundance: -; v_gene: TRBV7-9; d_gene: TRBD1; CDR3nt: TGTGCCAGCAGCCTCCAGGGGGTTTTTGGGACCGACATTGAAGCTTTCTTT; CDR3aa: CASSLQGVFGTDIEAFF
j_gene: TRBJ2-3; abundance: -; v_gene: TRBV30; d_gene: -; CDR3nt: TGTGCCTGGAGTTCGACCGGGACCACAGATACGCAGTATTTT; CDR3aa: CAWSSTGTTDTQYF
j_gene: TRBJ2-7; abundance: -; v_gene: TRBV11-2; d_gene: -; CDR3nt: TGTGCCAGCAGCTTACCCACGCGGGCGAGCTCCTACGAGCAGTACTTC; CDR3aa: CASSLPTRASSYEQYF
j_gene: TRBJ2-3; abundance: -; v_gene: TRBV7-3; d_gene: TRBD2; CDR3nt: TGTGCCAGCAGCTCAGTGGCGGGAGACGGTACAGATACGCAGTATTTT; CDR3aa: CASSSVAGDGTDTQYF
j_gene: TRBJ2-7; abundance: -; v_gene: TRBV7-8; d_gene: -; CDR3nt: TGTGCCAGCAGTGAAGGGCTCCAGAGCCCCTCCTACGAGCAGTACTTC; CDR3aa: CASSEGLQSPSYEQYF
j_gene: TRBJ2-7; abundance: -; v_gene: TRBV7-8; d_gene: TRBD1; CDR3nt: TGTGCCAGCAGCACACCCGGACAGGGAATAAACTACGAGCAGTACTTC; CDR3aa: CASSTPGQGINYEQYF
j_gene: TRBJ2-2; abundance: once; v_gene: TRBV6-5; d_gene: TRBD1; CDR3nt: TGTGCCAGCAGAAGGGACAGTGGCGCCGGGGAGCTGTTTTTT; CDR3aa: CASRRDSGAGELFF
j_gene: TRBJ2-7; abundance: -; v_gene: TRBV9; d_gene: -; CDR3nt: TGTGCCAGCAGCCCCGGTTTGTTCTACGAGCAGTACTTC; CDR3aa: CASSPGLFYEQYF
j_gene: TRBJ2-5; abundance: once; v_gene: TRBV11-3; d_gene: TRBD1; CDR3nt: TGTGCCAGCAGCTTAGCAGTGACAGGGGGAGAGACCCAGTACTTC; CDR3aa: CASSLAVTGGETQYF
j_gene: TRBJ2-1; abundance: -; v_gene: TRBV29-1; d_gene: -; CDR3nt: TGCAGCGTTGGCTGGGGGGCCTACAATGAGCAGTTCTTC; CDR3aa: CSVGWGAYNEQFF
j_gene: TRBJ2-7; abundance: -; v_gene: TRBV11-2; d_gene: -; CDR3nt: TGTGCCAGCAGCGGAAACGGGGAAAACCCCTACGAGCAGTACTTC; CDR3aa: CASSGNGENPYEQYF
j_gene: TRBJ1-5; abundance: -; v_gene: TRBV18; d_gene: TRBD1; CDR3nt: TGTGCCAGCTCACCATACGGACAGGGGAGTAATCAGCCCCAGCATTTT; CDR3aa: CASSPYGQGSNQPQHF
j_gene: TRBJ1-5; abundance: -; v_gene: TRBV7-9; d_gene: -; CDR3nt: TGTGCCAGCAGCTTAGCGGCGGCGGAGCCCCAGCATTTT; CDR3aa: CASSLAAAEPQHF
j_gene: TRBJ2-7; abundance: -; v_gene: TRBV19; d_gene: TRBD2; CDR3nt: TGTGCCAGTAGTATGACTAGCGGGAAGTTCTCCTACGAGCAGTACTTC; CDR3aa: CASSMTSGKFSYEQYF
j_gene: TRBJ1-1; abundance: once; v_gene: TRBV12-5; d_gene: -; CDR3nt: TGTGCTAGTGGTCTGGGGGGGAGCACTGAAGCTTTCTTT; CDR3aa: CASGLGGSTEAFF
j_gene: TRBJ2-5; abundance: -; v_gene: TRBV25-1; d_gene: TRBD1; CDR3nt: TGTGCCAGCAGTGACGGCGACAGGGATGATGGAGAGACCCAGTACTTC; CDR3aa: CASSDGDRDDGETQYF
j_gene: TRBJ1-3; abundance: once; v_gene: TRBV28; d_gene: -; CDR3nt: TGTGCCAGCAGCCCCAGAGCGGGTTATAGAGACACCATATATTTT; CDR3aa: CASSPRAGYRDTIYF
j_gene: TRBJ2-7; abundance: -; v_gene: TRBV19; d_gene: TRBD1; CDR3nt: TGTGCCAGTAGTATGGAACCGGGACAGCCTTACGAGCAGTACTTC; CDR3aa: CASSMEPGQPYEQYF
j_gene: TRBJ2-7; abundance: -; v_gene: TRBV9; d_gene: -; CDR3nt: TGTGCCAGCAGCGTAGGGAGTAGGCAGTACGAGCAGTACTTC; CDR3aa: CASSVGSRQYEQYF
j_gene: TRBJ2-3; abundance: -; v_gene: TRBV11-2; d_gene: -; CDR3nt: TGTGCCAGCAGCTTTGGGGGAGAGGGGGATACGCAGTATTTT; CDR3aa: CASSFGGEGDTQYF
j_gene: TRBJ2-4; abundance: -; v_gene: TRBV28; d_gene: -; CDR3nt: TGTGCCAGCAGTTTAAGGAGTAAAGCCAAAAACATTCAGTACTTC; CDR3aa: CASSLRSKAKNIQYF
j_gene: TRBJ2-7; abundance: -; v_gene: TRBV27; d_gene: -; CDR3nt: TGTGCCAGCAGGTTAAAGGTTTCCTACGAGCAGTACTTC; CDR3aa: CASRLKVSYEQYF
j_gene: TRBJ2-1; abundance: -; v_gene: TRBV7-8; d_gene: TRBD2; CDR3nt: TGTGCCAGCAGCTTACGAAGCGGGAGGGCCTCCTACAATGAGCAGTTCTTC; CDR3aa: CASSLRSGRASYNEQFF
j_gene: TRBJ1-3; abundance: -; v_gene: TRBV27; d_gene: -; CDR3nt: TGTGCCAGCAGTTTAGCCAGATCTGGAAACACCATATATTTT; CDR3aa: CASSLARSGNTIYF
j_gene: TRBJ2-2; abundance: -; v_gene: TRBV5-1; d_gene: -; CDR3nt: TGCGCCAGCAGCTTGGGGGACCCGAACACCGGGGAGCTGTTTTTT; CDR3aa: CASSLGDPNTGELFF
j_gene: TRBJ1-1; abundance: -; v_gene: TRBV7-8; d_gene: TRBD1; CDR3nt: TGTGCCAGCAGCTCCACGGCCGGGACAGGCCCCGCTGAAGCTTTCTTT; CDR3aa: CASSSTAGTGPAEAFF
j_gene: TRBJ1-1; abundance: -; v_gene: TRBV6-5; d_gene: -; CDR3nt: TGTGCCAGCAGTTACTCGAGTCAGGGGTCTGAAGCTTTCTTT; CDR3aa: CASSYSSQGSEAFF
j_gene: TRBJ1-2; abundance: -; v_gene: TRBV27; d_gene: -; CDR3nt: TGTGCCAGCAGTTTATACCCAGGGGCCGCCGCCTCTAACTATGGCTACACCTTC; CDR3aa: CASSLYPGAAASNYGYTF
j_gene: TRBJ2-5; abundance: -; v_gene: TRBV9; d_gene: -; CDR3nt: TGTGCCAGCAGCGGCGCAGGGGCACTCCAAGAGACCCAGTACTTC; CDR3aa: CASSGAGALQETQYF
j_gene: TRBJ1-2; abundance: -; v_gene: TRBV14; d_gene: TRBD1; CDR3nt: TGTGCCAGCAGCCACCCTAGACAGGGTAAGGCCCATGGCTACACCTTC; CDR3aa: CASSHPRQGKAHGYTF
j_gene: TRBJ2-1; abundance: once; v_gene: TRBV6-1; d_gene: -; CDR3nt: TGTGCCAGCAGTGAACCCCGACTAATGGCTTACAATGAGCAGTTCTTC; CDR3aa: CASSEPRLMAYNEQFF
j_gene: TRBJ1-1; abundance: -; v_gene: TRBV13; d_gene: -; CDR3nt: TGTGCCAGCAGCTTAGGGTTTATGAACACTGAAGCTTTCTTT; CDR3aa: CASSLGFMNTEAFF
j_gene: TRBJ2-5; abundance: -; v_gene: TRBV2; d_gene: -; CDR3nt: TGTGCCAGCAGGAGAACGTCTGGGGGGACGGAGACCCAGTACTTC; CDR3aa: CASRRTSGGTETQYF
j_gene: TRBJ2-2; abundance: -; v_gene: TRBV9; d_gene: -; CDR3nt: TGTGCCAGCAGCGTGGGTGGCGGGGAGCTGTTTTTT; CDR3aa: CASSVGGGELFF
j_gene: TRBJ2-3; abundance: -; v_gene: TRBV2; d_gene: TRBD1; CDR3nt: TGTGCCAGCAGTCCCCGTCGGACAGGGGGCCCGAGCACAGATACGCAGTATTTT; CDR3aa: CASSPRRTGGPSTDTQYF
j_gene: TRBJ1-2; abundance: -; v_gene: TRBV7-9; d_gene: TRBD1; CDR3nt: TGTGCCAGCAGCCGAGACTTCGACAGGGCCGACGACGGCTACACCTTC; CDR3aa: CASSRDFDRADDGYTF